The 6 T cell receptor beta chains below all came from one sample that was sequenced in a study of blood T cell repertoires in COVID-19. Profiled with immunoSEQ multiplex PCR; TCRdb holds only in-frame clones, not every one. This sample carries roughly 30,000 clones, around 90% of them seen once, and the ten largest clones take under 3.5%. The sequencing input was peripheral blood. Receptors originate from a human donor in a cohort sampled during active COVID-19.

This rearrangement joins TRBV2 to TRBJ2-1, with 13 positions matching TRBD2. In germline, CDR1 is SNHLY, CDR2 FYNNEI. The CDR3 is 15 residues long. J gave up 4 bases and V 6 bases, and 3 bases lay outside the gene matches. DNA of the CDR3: TGTGCCAGCAGGGGACTAGCGGGGCGATACAATGAGCAGTTCTTC. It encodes CASRGLAGRYNEQFF.

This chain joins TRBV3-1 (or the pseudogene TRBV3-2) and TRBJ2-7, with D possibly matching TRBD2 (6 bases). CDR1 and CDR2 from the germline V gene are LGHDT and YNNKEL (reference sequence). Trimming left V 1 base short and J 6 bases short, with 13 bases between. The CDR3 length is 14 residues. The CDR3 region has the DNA TGTGCCAGCAGCCAAGGGGAAGCGGGCCGCGAGCAGTACTTC. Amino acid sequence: CASSQGEAGREQYF.

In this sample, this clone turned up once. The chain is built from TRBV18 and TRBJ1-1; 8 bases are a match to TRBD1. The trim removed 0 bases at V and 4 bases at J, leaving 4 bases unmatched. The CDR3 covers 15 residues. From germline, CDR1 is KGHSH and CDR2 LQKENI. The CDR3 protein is CASSPPQGGGTEAFF. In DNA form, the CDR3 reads TGTGCCAGCTCACCACCACAGGGGGGAGGCACTGAAGCTTTCTTT. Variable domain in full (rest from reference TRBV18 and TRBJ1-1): NAGVMQNPRHLVRRRGQEARLRCSPMKGHSHVYWYRQLPEEGLKFMVYLQKENIIDESGMPKERFSAEFPKEGPSILRIQQVVRGDSAAYFCASSPPQGGGTEAFFGQGTRLTVV.

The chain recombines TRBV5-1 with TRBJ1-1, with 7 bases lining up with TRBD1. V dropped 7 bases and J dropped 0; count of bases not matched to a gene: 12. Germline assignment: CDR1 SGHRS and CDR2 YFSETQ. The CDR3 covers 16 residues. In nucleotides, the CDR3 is TGCGCCAGCCAACGGTGGGACAGCAAAATGAACACTGAAGCTTTCTTT. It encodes CASQRWDSKMNTEAFF. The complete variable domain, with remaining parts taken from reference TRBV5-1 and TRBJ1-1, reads KAGVTQTPRYLIKTRGQQVTLSCSPISGHRSVSWYQQTPGQGLQFLFEYFSETQRNKGNFPGRFSGRQFSNSRSEMNVSTLELGDSALYLCASQRWDSKMNTEAFFGQGTRLTVV.

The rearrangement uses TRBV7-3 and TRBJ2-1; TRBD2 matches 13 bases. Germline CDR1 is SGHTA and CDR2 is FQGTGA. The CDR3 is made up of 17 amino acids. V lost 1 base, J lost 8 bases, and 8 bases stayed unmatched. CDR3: CASSLIRTSGGEDEQFF. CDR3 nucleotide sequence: TGTGCCAGCAGCTTAATCCGCACTAGCGGGGGGGAGGATGAGCAGTTCTTC.

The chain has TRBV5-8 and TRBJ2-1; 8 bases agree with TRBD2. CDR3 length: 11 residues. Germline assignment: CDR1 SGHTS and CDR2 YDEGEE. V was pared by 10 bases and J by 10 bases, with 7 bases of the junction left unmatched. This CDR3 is CAVSGVGEQFF. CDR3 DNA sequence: TGTGCCGTTAGCGGGGTAGGGGAGCAGTTCTTC.